This entry is about one TCR beta chain. This clonotype was seen a few times. The target of this receptor is not known. Nothing much larger sits one base from this clone, and base qualities are not available. The sequencing machine was an Illumina NovaSeq 6000. TCRalpha and TCRbeta cDNA libraries were built by 5'RACE with constant-segment primers, adding sample barcodes and unique molecular identifiers. RNA was extracted from every sample with Trizol reagent. Amplification of the libraries took two PCR steps, and the second step added a second sample barcode plus Illumina TruSeq adapters. Sequencing of libraries was performed on an Illumina NovaSeq with 2 x 150 bp paired-end reads. Turning to the authors' computational methods: Reads were demultiplexed and collapsed into UMI-guided consensus sequences with migec v1.2.7. Using mixcr v2.1.11, the UMI consensuses were aligned to TRA and TRB V and J templates and assembled into clonotypes. A clonotype was counted as expanded or contracted only when both edgeR and NoisET called the clonotype significant, with the noise models trained on biological replicates. For edgeR calls, the cutoffs were a false discovery rate-adjusted p below 0.01 and a log2 fold-change threshold of 1. As an exploratory analysis of dynamics, max-normalized trajectories of the 1000 most abundant clonotypes were examined by PCA with hierarchical clustering. Separately sequenced CD4+ and CD8+ repertoires were used to assign the CD4 or CD8 phenotype of responding clones. TCRdb itself trimmed the public reads at Q25 with fastp, ran MiXCR and retained productive beta chains. Every distinct CDR3 protein forms one entry, paired with its most common genes and DNA. Here the V and J calls rest on TCRdb's processing, not on the authors' analysis. This sample gives approximately 300,000 distinct CDR3 sequences in total; approximately 19% of them show up just once. The ten largest clones represent roughly 21% of the sample.

The data stem from a study of T-cell memory formation after mild COVID-19 (dated by TCRdb to about 2021). For the study in its entirety: Most TCR sequence clusters were specific to one of the two donors. T-cell clones expanding and contracting after mild COVID-19 in a couple of donors were tracked by longitudinal TCRalpha and TCRbeta repertoire sequencing. The cohort was made up of two young adult volunteers, one female and one male, who were previously healthy.

The investigation overall reported the following: Clones contracting from day 15 to 85 had balanced CD4/CD8 phenotypes, while a second wave expanding from day 15 to 37 was biased towards CD4+. The second-wave clones that peaked on day 37 were not confirmed to be SARS-CoV-2 specific. Only two mild cases were covered by the study, and larger cohorts that include severe cases with pre-infection samples were considered necessary. Some responding clones were detected in pre-infection memory, suggesting pre-existing cross-reactive memory T cells joined the SARS-CoV-2 response. Contracting CD4+ clones were found mainly in CM and EM memory subsets, while CD8+ clones were enriched in EMRA.

V trim: 5 bases; J trim: 2 bases; unmatched bases: 4. The germline V gene provides CDR1 MNHEY and CDR2 SVGAGI. The CDR3 starts with the cysteine, ends with the phenylalanine, and has 15 residues. Only CDR3 DNA remains: 45 bases, in frame from the first base. PBMCs were isolated by Ficoll-Paque density gradient centrifugation. The sample comprised PBMCs or a T cell subset sorted from them (not recorded which). Here the chain combines TRBV6-5 and TRBJ1-3, with 9 middle bases fitting TRBD1. The receptor's source is a man aged 18 to 35 who had mild COVID-19 (a few samples of this study predate the infection). The sample titles of this study are shuffled in the database, so cell type and time point are left out; the donor was told from shared clones. CDR3 region: CASSPTGGTGNTIYF. The DNA reads as follows: TGTGCCAGCAGTCCGACAGGGGGTACTGGAAACACCATATATTTT.